This T cell receptor beta chain was sequenced for a study of blood T cells in healthy people across ages. Next came a second PCR, run for about 7 to 12 cycles, which used a sample-barcoded 5' primer along with a J-beta primer mix. TCRdb used MiXCR to reprocess the 5' RACE reads, holding one entry per CDR3 protein. The table shows about 290,000 distinct CDR3 sequences, with around 27% occurring only once. The CDR3 sequence is 15 residues long. Germline loops: CDR1 LGHNA, CDR2 YSLEER. Trimming pared 4 bases from V and 1 base from J, leaving 10 bases between. The chain couples TRBV4-3 to TRBJ1-4; tentative D call: TRBD1 (5 bases). The specimen sequenced was blood. This TCR derives from a woman in her 70s in good health. The CDR3 coding sequence is TGCGCCAGCAGCCCGTCGGGGCTAACTAATGAAAAACTGTTTTTT. This translates into CASSPSGLTNEKLFF.